This T cell receptor (beta chain) was sequenced for a study of blood T cells in healthy people across ages (dated by TCRdb to between 2014 and 2017). The study in broad terms: In model experiments, roughly one uniquely barcoded TCR beta cDNA molecule per two T cells was captured by template switching. To track age-related changes in TCR beta repertoire diversity, the study relied on deep sequencing normalized with unique cDNA molecular identifiers. The donors were divided into four age groups: young (average approximately 15 years), middle-aged (around 37), aged (about 60) and long-lived (about 79). To avoid experimental bias, donors of different ages were randomly spread across the sequencing lanes. Using the same blood draw, the study looked at two additional independent replicas of 1 million unique cDNA reads for two donors, one aged 18 to 30 and the other aged 80 or older. What the study reported, not specific to this receptor: Because donor CMV infection status was unknown, age-related changes in expanded clonotypes were potentially confounded. Observed TCR beta diversity correlated strongly with the percentage of naive T cells measured by flow cytometry. As age increased, observed TCR beta diversity per million T cells dropped in a roughly linear way, and a significant reduction was already evident by age 40. Since profiling was done on bulk unsorted PBMCs, naive and antigen-experienced compartments could not be conclusively compared. Compared with the aged group, the long-lived group had more naive CD4+ T cells, fewer expanded clones and increased TCR diversity, a pattern suggesting age selection. Estimates of total diversity from one million sequenced T cells were regarded as lower bounds and underestimates.

Concerning this clonotype itself: What antigen it recognizes has not been identified. No much larger clone exists at a distance of one base, and base qualities are not known.

Systemically healthy Caucasian individuals from Russia, 35 to 50 in total and aged 6 to 90 years, were included as donors. Each donor gave about 9.2 milliliters of peripheral blood, drawn into EDTA-treated Vacutainer tubes. Ficoll-Paque density-gradient centrifugation was used to isolate PBMCs, with at least 7 million per sample. Total RNA, at least 6 micrograms per sample, was extracted from PBMCs with Trizol reagent. The percentages of naive CD45RAhigh/CD27high T cells were determined by flow cytometry on a PBMC aliquot from every donor. CDR1 and CDR2 were assigned from the germline V gene (reference sequence) as DFQATT and SNEGSKA. Reading from cysteine to phenylalanine, the CDR3 counts 15 amino acids. Only CDR3 DNA is held: 45 bases, read in frame from base 1. Compared with germline, V lacks 2 bases and J lacks 6 bases; bases without a gene match: 10. Library preparation used 5' RACE. Reads for this sample came from an Illumina HiSeq 2500. The second PCR ran for about 6 to 11 cycles and used a J-beta primer mix along with a sample-barcoded 5' primer. A template-switch 5' adaptor carrying 12 random nucleotides introduced a unique molecular identifier onto each TCR beta cDNA molecule. Each sample yielded at least 3 million CDR3-containing paired-end reads. First-strand cDNA was synthesized from all RNA with the Mint cDNA synthesis kit, primed by a TRBC-specific oligonucleotide. Following uracil-DNA glycosylase treatment, a first 18-cycle PCR with universal primers M1SS and BC2_uni_R was performed on all cDNA. On the authors' methods: For normalization, 1 million high-quality reads were randomly selected from each sample, with every read carrying a distinct molecular identifier. Instead of being binned into consensus sequences, reads with shared molecular identifiers were discarded. CDR3 identification, clonotype clustering and error correction used MiTCR with a Q25 quality threshold and the strictest error-elimination algorithm. Lower-bound total TCR beta diversity was estimated with a nonparametric unseen species model using Euler transformation. TCRdb reprocessing: public reads trimmed at Q25 with fastp, clones called with MiXCR, in-frame beta chains kept. Every distinct CDR3 protein forms one entry, paired with its most common genes and DNA. TCRdb's processing, not the study's, gives the V and J calls here. In all, the sample holds about 750,000 distinct CDR3 sequences, and about 53% of those were seen once. Of the sample, about 42% is held by the ten largest clones.

The sequenced material came from blood. The sequence came from a man older than 75 in good health. The chain is encoded by TRBV20-1 joined to TRBJ1-1; TRBD1 matches 9 bases in the middle. The CDR3 sequence is CSARPGQGRGAEAFF. The bases read TGCAGTGCTAGACCCGGACAGGGGAGAGGGGCTGAAGCTTTCTTT.